This TCR beta chain was captured by sequencing in a study of TIL therapy for anti-PD-1-resistant metastatic lung cancer. In the study overall: Tumors were harvested before any PD-1/PD-L1 blockade. Median patient age was approximately 59, ranging roughly 38-75 years.

The time point is: pre-treatment sample, taken before nivolumab and TIL therapy. V lost 4 bases and J lost 2, with 15 bases in between. The CDR3 has 15 residues. Germline-derived CDR1 and CDR2 are SNHLY and FYNNEI. The libraries were made with immunoSEQ v3. Repertoires were generated with immunoSEQ multiplex PCR, while TCRdb's copy carries only in-frame clones and drops some. The sample holds tens of thousands of clones; 80% to 90% are singletons and the top ten take just over 2.5%. The sample consisted of blood, taken at baseline. This rearrangement joins TRBV2 to TRBJ2-7, with D possibly being TRBD2 (6 bases). The clonotype comes from a person between 30 and 80 years old with non-small cell lung cancer. The CDR3 region has the DNA TGTGCCAGCAGTGTGAGGAGGGACCGAGCCTACGAGCAGTACTTC. Translation gives CASSVRRDRAYEQYF.